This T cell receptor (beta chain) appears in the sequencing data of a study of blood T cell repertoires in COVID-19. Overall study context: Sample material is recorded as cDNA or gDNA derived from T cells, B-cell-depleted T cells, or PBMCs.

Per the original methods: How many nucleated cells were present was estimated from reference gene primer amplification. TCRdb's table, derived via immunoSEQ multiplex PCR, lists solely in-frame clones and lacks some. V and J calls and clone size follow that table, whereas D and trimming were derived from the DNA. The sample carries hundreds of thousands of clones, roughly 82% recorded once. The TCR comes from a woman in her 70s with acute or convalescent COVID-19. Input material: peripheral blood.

As DNA, the CDR3 is TGTGCCAGCAGCCACCCCGGGACTACGAACACCGGGGAGCTGTTTTTT. Translation: CASSHPGTTNTGELFF. The chain is built from TRBV5-4 and TRBJ2-2, with 7 bases fitting TRBD2. Per germline, CDR1 SGHNT and CDR2 YYREEE (reference sequence). The V and J ends lost 4 bases and 0 bases, in that order; junction bases with no gene match: 6. The CDR3 loop spans 16 amino acids.